This entry lists 15 T cell receptor beta chains sequenced from one sample in a study of T cells after yellow fever vaccination. Via MiXCR, TCRdb re-called the 5' RACE reads, giving one row per CDR3 protein. The table records some 670,000 distinct CDR3 sequences, 9% to 15% of them present only once. This sample comprised PBMCs, obtained on the day of the yellow fever booster vaccination. The source is a man aged 25 to 40 who received the YFV17D yellow fever vaccine.

This clonotype was found a few times. The chain employs TRBV5-1 and TRBJ2-2; perhaps TRBD2 as D (5 bases). Trimming took off 4 bases at V and 16 bases at J, with 23 bases between the two ends. Germline V CDR1 and CDR2: SGHRS, YFSETQ. This CDR3 comprises 14 residues. The CDR3 DNA follows: TGCGCCAGCAGCCCCCGGACTGGCACCGGGGAAGGGTTTTTT. It yields the protein CASSPRTGTGEGFF.

The CDR3 sequence is CASSLADNNEQFF. The CDR3 DNA reads as TGTGCCAGCAGCTTAGCGGATAACAATGAGCAGTTCTTC. The gene calls are TRBV7-9 and TRBJ2-1; no reliable D call. The germline V and J ends were trimmed by 0 bases and 5 bases, with 5 bases remaining between them. This CDR3 has 13 residues. The germline gives CDR1 SEHNR, CDR2 FQNEAQ (reference sequence).

This rearrangement joins TRBV7-8 to TRBJ2-3; TRBD2 matches 15 bases. Germline V gene data show CDR1 as SGHVS and CDR2 as FQNEAQ. The junction had 11 bases not matched to a gene; V was cut back by 5 bases and J by 5 bases. The CDR3 length is 18 residues. CDR3 region: CASSPLGLAGGPIDTQYF. The CDR3 region has the DNA TGTGCCAGCAGCCCACTCGGACTAGCGGGAGGGCCAATAGATACGCAGTATTTT.

This rearrangement joins TRBV7-2 to TRBJ2-1; 9 nucleotides align to TRBD2. The CDR3 runs 16 residues. Losses at the gene ends were 1 base for V and 5 bases for J; bases not matched to a gene: 6. Germline-derived CDR1 and CDR2 are SGHTA and FQGNSA. The CDR3 DNA reads TGTGCCAGCAGCTTAGGTGGCGGGAGGGCCGACAATGAGCAGTTCTTC. Translation gives CASSLGGGRADNEQFF.

The rearrangement links TRBV6-2 or TRBV6-3 to TRBJ2-7, with D perhaps TRBD1 (5 bases). Between the trimmed V and J ends, which lost 0 bases and 3 bases, there was a span of 15 bases. In germline, CDR1 is MNHEY, CDR2 SVGEGT. CDR3 length: 16 residues. CDR3 nucleotide sequence: TGTGCCAGCAGTTACTCGATTGGCCAGGGTGGCTACGAGCAGTACTTC. It yields the protein CASSYSIGQGGYEQYF.

In this sample, this clonotype turned up a few times. This chain links TRBV5-4 with TRBJ2-7; the D is unclear. V lost 4 bases and J lost 3, with 17 bases in between. The CDR3 contains 15 residues. Germline V gene data show CDR1 as SGHNT and CDR2 as YYREEE (reference sequence). The CDR3 sequence is CASSPTATPSYEQYF. In DNA form, the CDR3 reads TGTGCCAGCAGCCCTACAGCGACACCAAGCTACGAGCAGTACTTC.

V usage is TRBV25-1 and J usage is TRBJ1-4; tentative D call: TRBD1 (6 bases). V was cut by 3 bases and J by 6 bases, with 14 bases left in between. Germline lookup yields CDR1 MGHDK and CDR2 SYGVNS. The CDR3 loop spans 15 amino acids. CDR3 region: CASSEQGIRDEKLFF. CDR3 bases: TGTGCCAGCAGTGAGCAGGGGATAAGGGATGAAAAACTGTTTTTT.

This chain connects TRBV7-9 to TRBJ2-7; D is possibly TRBD2 (6 bases). The CDR3 runs 13 residues. Germline CDR1 reads SEHNR; CDR2 reads FQNEAQ (reference sequence). With 2 bases removed from V and 5 bases from J, the gap between germline ends came to 10 bases. CDR3: CASSLRGFNEQYF. The CDR3 DNA sequence: TGTGCCAGCAGCTTACGGGGGTTCAACGAGCAGTACTTC.

There are a few counts of this clonotype. The chain uses TRBV4-3 and TRBJ1-6; 8 bases fit TRBD1. This CDR3 has 17 residues. Trimming at V came to 1 base and at J to 6 bases, leaving 8 bases not matched to a gene. Germline V gene data show CDR1 as LGHNA and CDR2 as YSLEER. The DNA of the CDR3 is TGCGCCAGCAGCCAAGCGGCCAGGGGGCTAATTAATTCACCCCTCCACTTT. Translated: CASSQAARGLINSPLHF.

This clonotype has ten or more counts. The rearrangement links TRBV20-1 to TRBJ2-3; 10 nucleotides match TRBD2. The CDR3 covers 15 residues. Germline assignment: CDR1 DFQATT and CDR2 SNEGSKA (reference sequence). Germline trimming cut 2 bases from V and 1 base from J; bases unmatched to any gene: 3. CDR3 bases: TGCAGTGCTAGATTCGGGACTAGCGGCACAGATACGCAGTATTTT. Amino acid sequence: CSARFGTSGTDTQYF.

The rearrangement links TRBV20-1 to TRBJ2-1, with 7 bases matching TRBD2. The CDR3 spans 18 residues. Germline V gene lookup returns CDR1 DFQATT and CDR2 SNEGSKA (reference sequence). With V trimmed by 1 base and J by 0 bases, 12 bases remained unmatched. The CDR3 loop is CSARGGGAGAASYNEQFF. The CDR3 bases are TGCAGTGCTAGAGGGGGTGGGGCGGGAGCGGCCTCCTACAATGAGCAGTTCTTC.

The chain joins TRBV12-3 or TRBV12-4 to TRBJ2-3; D ambiguous. Trimming took 7 bases from V and 5 from J, leaving 13 bases between them. This CDR3 comprises 13 residues. DNA of the CDR3: TGTGCCAGCACCAGTGGGCACGGAGATACGCAGTATTTT. Protein: CASTSGHGDTQYF.

In this sample, this clonotype turned up a few times. The chain carries TRBV9 and TRBJ2-2; TRBD2 aligns across 11 bases. The CDR3 has 15 residues. V trimming: 2 bases; J trimming: 5 bases; junction bases outside the gene matches: 2. Germline V gene data show CDR1 as SGDLS and CDR2 as YYNGEE. CDR3 loop: CASSVSSGGTGELFF. In DNA, the CDR3 is TGTGCCAGCAGCGTGTCTAGCGGGGGGACCGGGGAGCTGTTTTTT.

The chain combines TRBV3-1 with TRBJ2-2; no definite D call. CDR1 LGHDT and CDR2 YNNKEL come from the germline V gene (reference sequence). Trimming removed 4 bases at V and 3 bases at J, with 9 bases between. There are 14 residues in the CDR3. CDR3 residues: CASSPAQHTGELFF. For the CDR3, the DNA is TGTGCCAGCAGCCCCGCGCAGCACACCGGGGAGCTGTTTTTT.

This clonotype appeared a few times. This rearrangement joins TRBV7-9 to TRBJ2-7, with 7 bases lining up with TRBD2. V lost 1 base, J lost 6 bases, and 9 bases stayed unmatched. The CDR3 extends over 15 amino acids. Looked up from germline, CDR1 is SEHNR and CDR2 is FQNEAQ (reference sequence). The CDR3 nucleotides are TGTGCCAGCAGCTTAGGGGGGACTATTCTTCTCGAGCAGTACTTC. Translated: CASSLGGTILLEQYF.